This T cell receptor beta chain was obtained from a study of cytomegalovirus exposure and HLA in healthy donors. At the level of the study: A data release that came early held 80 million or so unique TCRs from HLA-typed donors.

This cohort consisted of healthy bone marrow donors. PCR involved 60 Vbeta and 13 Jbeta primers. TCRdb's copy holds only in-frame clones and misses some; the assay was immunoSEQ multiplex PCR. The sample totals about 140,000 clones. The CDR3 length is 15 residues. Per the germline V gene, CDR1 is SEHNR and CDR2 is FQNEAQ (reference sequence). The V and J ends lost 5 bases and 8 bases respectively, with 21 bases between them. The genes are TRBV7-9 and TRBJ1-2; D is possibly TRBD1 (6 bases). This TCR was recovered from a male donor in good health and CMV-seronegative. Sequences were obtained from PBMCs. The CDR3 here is CASSDNRAAVDGYTF. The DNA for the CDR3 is TGTGCCAGCAGCGATAACAGGGCCGCCGTCGACGGCTACACCTTC.